This T cell receptor beta chain was identified during a study of blood T cell repertoires in COVID-19. This clone occurred once. This CDR3 has 14 amino acids. Profiled with immunoSEQ multiplex PCR; TCRdb holds only in-frame clones, not every one. The sample records approximately 160,000 clones, around 81% being singletons. The TCR was taken from a man aged 35 to 55 who had recovered from COVID-19. The chain links TRBV21-1 to TRBJ1-4; the table's D call TRBD1 went unverified against the DNA. TRBV21-1 represents a pseudogene. The specimen was PBMCs or T cells enriched from blood (not recorded which). The CDR3, as DNA: TGTGCCAGCCGACACGCCAGGGTGGGTGAAAAACTGTTTTTT. Amino acids: CASRHARVGEKLFF.